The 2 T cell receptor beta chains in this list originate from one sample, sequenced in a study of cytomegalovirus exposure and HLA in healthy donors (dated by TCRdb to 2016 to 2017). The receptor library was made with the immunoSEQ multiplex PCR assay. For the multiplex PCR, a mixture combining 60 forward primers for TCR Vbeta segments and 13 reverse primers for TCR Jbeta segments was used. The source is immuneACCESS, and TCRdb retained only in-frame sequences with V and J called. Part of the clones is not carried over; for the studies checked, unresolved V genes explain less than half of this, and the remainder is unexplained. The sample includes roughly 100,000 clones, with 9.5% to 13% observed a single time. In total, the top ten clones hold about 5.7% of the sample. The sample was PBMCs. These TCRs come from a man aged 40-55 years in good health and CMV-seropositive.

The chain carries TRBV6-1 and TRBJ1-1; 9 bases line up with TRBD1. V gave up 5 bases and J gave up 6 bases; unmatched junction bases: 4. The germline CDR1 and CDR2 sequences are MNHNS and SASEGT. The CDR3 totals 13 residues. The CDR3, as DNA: TGTGCCAGCAGTATAAACAGGGGGCCTGAAGCTTTCTTT. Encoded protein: CASSINRGPEAFF.

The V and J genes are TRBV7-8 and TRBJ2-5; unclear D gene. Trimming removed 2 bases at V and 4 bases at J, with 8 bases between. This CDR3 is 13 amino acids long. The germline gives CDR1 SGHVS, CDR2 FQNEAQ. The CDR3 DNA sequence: TGTGCCAGCAGCTTAAATCCCCTAGAGACCCAGTACTTC. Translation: CASSLNPLETQYF.